One sample yielded the 15 T cell receptor beta chains listed below, sequenced in a study of cytomegalovirus exposure and HLA in healthy donors. The PCR contained 60 Vbeta and 13 Jbeta primers. The table came from immunoSEQ multiplex PCR; TCRdb's copy has only in-frame clones and leaves some out. This sample carries 200,000 to 250,000 clones, approximately 81% of them seen once, and the ten largest clones take around 2.8%. Material for sequencing was PBMCs. Source of these receptors: a man aged 25 to 40 in good health and CMV-seronegative.

The table lists this clone with a few counts. V and J are TRBV6-1 and TRBJ1-2, with D maybe TRBD1 (6 bases). V gave up 5 bases and J gave up 10 bases, with 17 bases separating them. CDR1 is MNHNS and CDR2 is SASEGT in the germline V gene. There are 13 residues in the CDR3. The CDR3 spells CASSYKEGGVYTF. The CDR3 DNA is TGTGCCAGCAGTTATAAAGAGGGGGGGGTCTACACCTTC.

The chain combines TRBV6-1 with TRBJ2-1, with TRBD2 matching over 10 bases. The V gene's germline CDR1 is MNHNS and CDR2 SASEGT. The J segment lost 2 bases and the V segment lost 0 bases, leaving 10 bases of the junction unmatched. The CDR3 length is 19 residues. The CDR3 region is CASSEANIAGGFAYNEQFF. For the CDR3, the DNA is TGTGCCAGCAGTGAAGCGAATATAGCGGGGGGATTCGCCTACAATGAGCAGTTCTTC.

This clone was observed a single time. The chain is built from TRBV27 and TRBJ2-5, with TRBD2 identical over 11 bases. Trimming removed 5 bases from V and 2 bases from J; junction bases left unmatched: 4. Germline CDR1 and CDR2: MNHEY and SMNVEV (reference sequence). The CDR3 length is 15 residues. CDR3 sequence (DNA): TGTGCCAGCAGTGCGACTAGCGGGGTTCAAGAGACCCAGTACTTC. Protein: CASSATSGVQETQYF.

The CDR3 region is CASSFGQGNTEAFF. The DNA for the CDR3 is TGTGCCAGCAGTTTTGGACAGGGGAACACTGAAGCTTTCTTT. The chain joins TRBV28 to TRBJ1-1; 8 nucleotides line up with TRBD1. Germline V gives CDR1 MDHEN, CDR2 SYDVKM. The CDR3 length is 14 residues. Unmatched junction bases numbered 1, after V lost 3 bases and J lost 1 base. The full variable domain, its missing parts supplied by reference TRBV28 and TRBJ1-1, is DVKVTQSSRYLVKRTGEKVFLECVQDMDHENMFWYRQDPGLGLRLIYFSYDVKMKEKGDIPEGYSVSREKKERFSLILESASTNQTSMYLCASSFGQGNTEAFFGQGTRLTVV.

This clone was seen once. The chain couples TRBV5-1 to TRBJ2-4; 10 positions agree with TRBD2. This CDR3 has 17 residues. The V segment lost 2 bases and the J segment 0 bases; nucleotides outside the gene matches: 5. Germline CDR1 and CDR2: SGHRS and YFSETQ. CDR3 residues: CASSLASGGVAKNIQYF. The CDR3 DNA sequence: TGCGCCAGCAGCTTAGCTAGCGGGGGCGTAGCCAAAAACATTCAGTACTTC.

The V and J genes are TRBV9 and TRBJ2-3; TRBD2 might be the D (5 bases). From germline, CDR1 is SGDLS and CDR2 YYNGEE. Trimming removed 0 bases from V and 4 bases from J, with 12 bases in between. The length of the CDR3 is 15 residues. CDR3 bases: TGTGCCAGCAGCGTAGAGGGAGCAGTTCCAGATACGCAGTATTTT. Its translation is CASSVEGAVPDTQYF.

The genes are TRBV6-1 and TRBJ2-7; D possibly corresponds to TRBD1 (5 bases). Trimming took off 6 bases at V and 13 bases at J, with 16 bases between the two ends. The CDR3 is made up of 11 amino acids. CDR1 and CDR2 from the germline V gene are MNHNS and SASEGT. For the CDR3, the DNA is TGTGCCAGCAGGATAGACACAGACAGTTACTTC. It specifies CASRIDTDSYF.

This rearrangement joins TRBV6-1 to TRBJ2-7, with D tentatively TRBD1 (6 bases). From germline, CDR1 is MNHNS and CDR2 SASEGT. The germline V and J ends were trimmed by 6 bases and 0 bases, with 12 bases remaining between them. The CDR3 is 14 residues long. CDR3: CASSADRSSYEQYF. CDR3 nucleotides: TGTGCCAGCAGCGCGGACAGATCCTCCTACGAGCAGTACTTC.

The chain recombines TRBV9 with TRBJ2-4; TRBD2 might be the D (5 bases). The V gene lost 0 bases and the J gene lost 0 bases, with 10 bases spanning the gap. The CDR3 loop spans 16 amino acids. The germline CDR1 and CDR2 sequences are SGDLS and YYNGEE. The CDR3 sequence: CASSVGAGLAKNIQYF. The CDR3 DNA reads as TGTGCCAGCAGCGTAGGTGCCGGACTAGCCAAAAACATTCAGTACTTC. The full variable domain, in which reference TRBV9 and TRBJ2-4 provide the parts outside the CDR3, is DSGVTQTPKHLITATGQRVTLRCSPRSGDLSVYWYQQSLDQGLQFLIQYYNGEERAKGNILERFSAQQFPDLHSELNLSSLELGDSALYFCASSVGAGLAKNIQYFGAGTRLSVL.

This chain uses TRBV2 with TRBJ1-4, with 9 bases fitting TRBD1. This CDR3 spans 16 amino acids. CDR1 and CDR2 from the germline V gene are SNHLY and FYNNEI. V was clipped by 4 bases and J by 1 base; unmatched bases: 4. The CDR3 sequence is CASSGDRVQTNEKLFF. The DNA for the CDR3 is TGTGCCAGCAGTGGGGACAGGGTGCAAACTAATGAAAAACTGTTTTTT.

This clone showed up just a few times. The rearrangement uses TRBV4-1 and TRBJ2-3; D might be TRBD2 (6 bases). Germline CDR1 and CDR2: MGHRA and YSYEKL. The germline V and J ends were trimmed by 6 bases and 9 bases, with 19 bases remaining between them. The CDR3 contains 14 residues. The CDR3 region has the DNA TGCGCCAGCAGACCGAGCGGGCGAGGTGGAACGCAGTATTTT. Its protein is CASRPSGRGGTQYF.

The rearrangement links TRBV6-6 to TRBJ1-1; D is perhaps TRBD1 (6 bases). The V gene lost 5 bases and the J gene lost 3 bases, with 13 bases spanning the gap. From germline, CDR1 is MNHNY and CDR2 SVGAGI (reference sequence). The CDR3 is 14 residues long. The CDR3 bases are TGTGCCAGCAGTGACTGGGGGGGGCACACTGAAGCTTTCTTT. This gives the protein CASSDWGGHTEAFF.

This clone turned up a few times. The J gene is TRBJ2-7, the V gene TRBV6-5; D perhaps matches TRBD2 (6 bases). Per the germline V gene, CDR1 is MNHEY and CDR2 is SVGAGI. CDR3 length: 15 amino acids. Trimming removed 5 bases at V and 0 bases at J, with 14 bases between. CDR3 loop: CASSAGRGSSYEQYF. The CDR3 bases are TGTGCCAGCAGTGCGGGACGGGGGAGCTCCTACGAGCAGTACTTC.

This chain uses TRBV6-1 with TRBJ2-1; TRBD1 aligns across 7 bases. Germline lookup yields CDR1 MNHNS and CDR2 SASEGT. The CDR3 loop spans 12 amino acids. The V and J ends lost 8 bases and 4 bases, in that order; junction bases with no gene match: 2. CDR3 region: CASRDRYNEQFF. The DNA for the CDR3 is TGTGCCAGCCGGGACAGATACAATGAGCAGTTCTTC.

The chain has TRBV6-1 and TRBJ1-1; 9 nucleotides align to TRBD1. Germline V gene sequence: CDR1 MNHNS, CDR2 SASEGT. The V segment lost 5 bases and the J segment 4 bases; nucleotides outside the gene matches: 5. This CDR3 region has 14 residues. CDR3 loop: CASSLGQGITEAFF. The CDR3 DNA reads TGTGCCAGCAGTCTAGGACAGGGGATCACTGAAGCTTTCTTT.